The clone carrying this T cell receptor (beta chain) was found a few times. TCRdb passed the 5' RACE reads through MiXCR, listing each CDR3 protein once. The sample gives 1.5 million to 2 million distinct CDR3 sequences, less than 40% of which show up once; 0.25% to 0.3% is in the top ten. The data were taken from a study of identical twins. The CDR3 consists of 15 residues. Trimming cost V 1 base and J 4 bases; bases outside gene matches: 6. Germline CDR1 and CDR2: LNHNV and YYDKDF (reference sequence). The origin of this receptor is a newborn girl in good health. The sample was cord blood. The chain recombines TRBV15 with TRBJ1-2; 7 bases map to TRBD1. The CDR3 DNA reads as TGTGCCACCAGCAGAGCCCCGGGACAGTTCTATGGCTACACCTTC. Amino acids: CATSRAPGQFYGYTF.